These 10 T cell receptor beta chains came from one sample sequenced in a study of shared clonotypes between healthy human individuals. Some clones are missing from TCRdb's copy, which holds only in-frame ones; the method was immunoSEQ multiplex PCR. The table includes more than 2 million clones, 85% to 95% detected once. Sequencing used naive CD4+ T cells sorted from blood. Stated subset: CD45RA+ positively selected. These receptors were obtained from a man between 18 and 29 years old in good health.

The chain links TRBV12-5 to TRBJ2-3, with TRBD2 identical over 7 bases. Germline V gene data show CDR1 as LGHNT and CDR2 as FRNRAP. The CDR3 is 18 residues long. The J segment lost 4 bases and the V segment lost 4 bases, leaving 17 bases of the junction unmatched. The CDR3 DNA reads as TGTGCTAGTGGTTCCCCCCCAGGAGTGGGCGGGAGCGCAGATACGCAGTATTTT. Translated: CASGSPPGVGGSADTQYF. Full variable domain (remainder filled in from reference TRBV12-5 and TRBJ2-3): DARVTQTPRHKVTEMGQEVTMRCQPILGHNTVFWYRQTMMQGLELLAYFRNRAPLDDSGMPKDRFSAEMPDATLATLKIQPSEPRDSAVYFCASGSPPGVGGSADTQYFGPGTRLTVL.

In DNA form, the CDR3 reads TGTGCCAGCAGTGACCTTGGGGTAAGCTCCTATAATTCACCCCTCCACTTT. It translates to CASSDLGVSSYNSPLHF. V usage is TRBV6-4 and J usage is TRBJ1-6; D uncertain. The CDR3 covers 17 residues. Germline V gives CDR1 MRHNA, CDR2 SNTAGT. Trimming took 2 bases from V and 0 from J, leaving 11 bases between them.

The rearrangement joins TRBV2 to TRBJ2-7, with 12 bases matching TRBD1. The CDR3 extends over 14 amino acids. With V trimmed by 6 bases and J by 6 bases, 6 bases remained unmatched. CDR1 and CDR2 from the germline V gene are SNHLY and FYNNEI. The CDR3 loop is CASSRDRGLGEQYF. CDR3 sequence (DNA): TGTGCCAGCAGCCGGGACAGGGGGCTTGGCGAGCAGTACTTC.

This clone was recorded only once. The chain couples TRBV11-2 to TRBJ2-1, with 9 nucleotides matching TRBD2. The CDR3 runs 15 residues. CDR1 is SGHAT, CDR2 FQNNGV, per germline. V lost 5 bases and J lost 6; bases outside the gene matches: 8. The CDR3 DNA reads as TGTGCCAGCAGCCCCGCGCTAGCGGGGCGCAATGAGCAGTTCTTC. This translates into CASSPALAGRNEQFF.

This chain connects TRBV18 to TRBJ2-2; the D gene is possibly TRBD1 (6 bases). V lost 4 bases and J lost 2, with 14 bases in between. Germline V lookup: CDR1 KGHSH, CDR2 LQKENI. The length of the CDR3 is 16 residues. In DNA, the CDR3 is TGTGCCAGCTCACTTCAGGGGCCGTTAAACACCGGGGAGCTGTTTTTT. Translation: CASSLQGPLNTGELFF.

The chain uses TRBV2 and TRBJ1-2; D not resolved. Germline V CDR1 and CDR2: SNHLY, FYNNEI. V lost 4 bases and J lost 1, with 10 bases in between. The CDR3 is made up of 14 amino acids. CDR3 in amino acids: CASSAPGNNYGYTF. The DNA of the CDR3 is TGTGCCAGCAGTGCACCCGGGAATAACTATGGCTACACCTTC. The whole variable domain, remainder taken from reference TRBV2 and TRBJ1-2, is EPEVTQTPSHQVTQMGQEVILRCVPISNHLYFYWYRQILGQKVEFLVSFYNNEISEKSEIFDDQFSVERPDGSNFTLKIRSTKLEDSAMYFCASSAPGNNYGYTFGSGTRLTVV.

CDR3 sequence reads: CASSLETGESYEQYF. CDR3 bases: TGTGCCAGCAGCTTAGAGACAGGAGAATCCTACGAGCAGTACTTC. This chain uses TRBV7-2 with TRBJ2-7; the D gene is possibly TRBD1 (6 bases). The germline V and J ends were trimmed by 1 base and 1 base, with 11 bases remaining between them. The CDR3 sequence is 15 residues long. Germline V gene data show CDR1 as SGHTA and CDR2 as FQGNSA.

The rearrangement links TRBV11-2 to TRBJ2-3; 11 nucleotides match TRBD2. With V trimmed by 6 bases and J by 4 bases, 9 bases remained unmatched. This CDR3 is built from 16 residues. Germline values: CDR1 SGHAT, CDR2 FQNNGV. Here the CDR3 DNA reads TGTGCCAGCAGAGTGACCGAACTAGCGGGGGCAGATACGCAGTATTTT. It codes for CASRVTELAGADTQYF.

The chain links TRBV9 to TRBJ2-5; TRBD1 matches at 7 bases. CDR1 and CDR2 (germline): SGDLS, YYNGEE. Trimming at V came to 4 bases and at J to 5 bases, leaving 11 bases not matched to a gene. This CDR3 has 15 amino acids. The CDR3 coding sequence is TGTGCCAGCAGCAGCAGACAGGGTGGGGCGGAGACCCAGTACTTC. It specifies CASSSRQGGAETQYF.

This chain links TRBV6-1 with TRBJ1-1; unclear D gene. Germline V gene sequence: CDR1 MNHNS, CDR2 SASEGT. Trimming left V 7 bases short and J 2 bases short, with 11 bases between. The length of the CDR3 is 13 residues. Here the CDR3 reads CASTGRLNTEAFF. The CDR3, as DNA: TGTGCCAGCACAGGCAGATTAAACACTGAAGCTTTCTTT.